This TCR beta chain was observed in a study of T cell repertoires in cytomegalovirus infection. Looking at the study overall: Indicated by public TCR beta signatures were CMV infection and matching HLA type.

Each CDR3 protein is one row after TCRdb ran MiXCR on the reads. The sample records 250,000 or so distinct CDR3 sequences, 9.1% being singletons. For this clonotype: Its target is not known.

After removal of 4 bases from V and 7 bases from J, the junction contained 6 bases not matched to a gene. This CDR3 has 13 amino acids. Germline V gene lookup returns CDR1 SQVTM and CDR2 ANQGSEA. Study-wide findings and caveats: Ex vivo responses were dominated by HLA-C-restricted CMV-specific TCR beta clonotypes. Pooled public TCR beta family frequency picked out CMV carriers with the relevant HLA.

The sequenced sample consisted of PBMCs. This TCR was recovered from a human donor in good health (CMV status not recorded). Some clones in this sample may be carry-over from other donors' samples. V is TRBV29-1 and J is TRBJ2-7, with TRBD1 matching 11 bases. The CDR3 reads CSVAGQGAGEQYF. The CDR3 DNA reads TGCAGCGTTGCTGGACAGGGGGCGGGGGAGCAGTACTTC.